This TCR beta chain appears in the sequencing data of a study of shared clonotypes between healthy human individuals. The repertoire was sequenced with immunoSEQ multiplex PCR; TCRdb's copy has only in-frame clones and lacks some. This table holds over a million clones, about 98.5% found once. After removal of 4 bases from V and 6 bases from J, the junction contained 9 bases not matched to a gene. Germline CDR1 is SGHAT and CDR2 is FQNNGV. This CDR3 contains 15 residues. The source is a man aged 30 to 45 in good health. The sample was naive CD4+ T cells sorted from blood. Noted subset: CD45RA+ positively selected. The chain recombines TRBV11-2 with TRBJ1-2; 9 nucleotides match TRBD1. The CDR3 DNA follows: TGTGCCAGCAGCTCCTACCGGGACAGGGTCGATGGCTACACCTTC. As protein: CASSSYRDRVDGYTF.